This T cell receptor beta chain was documented in a study of T cells in Graves' hyperthyroidism and ophthalmopathy (dated by TCRdb to about 2019). General notes on the study: Peripheral blood samples were taken at initial diagnosis, before any treatment was given. TCR V-J signatures able to tell the groups apart were searched for in a discovery cohort of around 95 patients, of whom around 42 had Graves' ophthalmopathy and 57 had stable Graves' hyperthyroidism. Whether ophthalmopathy could be predicted prospectively was tested in an independent validation cohort made up of 18 hyperthyroidism patients plus 17 patients who later progressed to ophthalmopathy. The roughly 100 discovery patients were randomly split 7:3 into training and test sets. The study also compared thyroid tissue and blood T-cell repertoires from about six Graves' hyperthyroidism patients. After blood sampling, hyperthyroidism patients were treated with methimazole at a starting dose of 30 mg daily, and ophthalmopathy patients were treated with high-dose intravenous methylprednisolone. The paper reports TCR Vbeta CDR3 sequencing of some 140 peripheral blood samples: 40 to 45 ophthalmopathy, under 85 hyperthyroidism and roughly 17 progressor patients. The research as a whole found: During validation, the model predicted progression to ophthalmopathy a median of approximately 6.5 months ahead of onset, with approximately 70% sensitivity and about 75% specificity. Ophthalmopathy was separated from stable hyperthyroidism by a 13 V-J signature model, with 85% to 90% sensitivity and roughly 81% specificity obtained in cross-validation and 80%/75% obtained in testing. Blood samples also contained most of the expanded thyroid clonotypes (frequency above 0.001), which suggests that blood repertoires may reflect thyroid immune responses. Sample size was not statistically predetermined, and blinding of investigators to group allocation was not performed.

The TCR beta CDR3 regions were amplified from RNA transcripts. A first-round RT-PCR of the TCR CDR3 used the HTBI primer set with the Qiagen OneStep RT-PCR kit. Libraries were constructed in a second round of multiplex PCR, after which size selection and purification were performed. The libraries were sequenced on an Illumina HiSeq2000 using paired-end 100 bp reads. The authors processed their data as follows. Raw data were processed with SOAPnuke, discarding reads with adapters, uncalled bases, mean Phred below 15, or no exact constant-primer or identifier match. COPE v1.2.5 was used to merge high-quality paired reads, and clonotypes were defined as unique nucleotide sequences. MiTCR v1.1 was used to align the clonotypes against IMGT TRBV, TRBD and TRBJ reference segments. Analysis was restricted to V-J combinations with a frequency above 0.0001, which covered approximately 99% of repertoires. A TCS score was defined as the ratio of F50 (clonal expansion) to E x V (chaos), with BLOSUM62-based TCRdist applied between CDR3 peptides within each V-J. Welch's t-statistics and random forest reduced fewer than 550 V-J features to 10 to 15, which were used in a naive Bayes classifier (R e1071). In-frame beta chains were kept once TCRdb had trimmed the public reads at Q25 with fastp and called clones with MiXCR. Under each unique CDR3 protein, matching rows form one entry showing the most common genes and DNA. None of the V and J calls come from the authors' own analysis; TCRdb made them. The sample table holds about 210,000 distinct CDR3 sequences, of which 15% to 20% were seen once. The ten largest make up roughly 53% of the sample.

Graves' hyperthyroidism was defined as stable when no progression to ophthalmopathy occurred over 18 months of follow-up. Hyperthyroidism patients were aged 18 to 65 years and newly diagnosed, with disease duration of less than 2 months. Exclusion was applied to patients with uncontrolled infections, other autoimmune diseases, pregnancy or lactation. Diagnoses were based on clinical symptoms, serum thyroxine and TRAb, thyroid ultrasound and orbital computed tomography. PBMCs were isolated from approximately 10 ml of fresh peripheral blood by Ficoll-Paque density gradient centrifugation. Total RNA was extracted using Trizol reagent, and RNA quality was assessed on an Agilent 2100 Bioanalyzer. This clonotype has ten or more counts. It has no known antigen specificity. No clone much larger than this one lies a single base away; base qualities are absent. Including the terminal cysteine and phenylalanine, the CDR3 comprises 12 residues. Only the CDR3 region is kept as DNA, spanning 36 bases read in frame from base 1. Relative to germline, V is 6 bases shorter and J is 5 bases shorter, with 12 bases between their ends. CDR1 DFQATT and CDR2 SNEGSKA were looked up in the germline V gene (reference sequence).

The V and J genes are TRBV20-1 and TRBJ2-3; TRBD2 could be the D gene, as 5 bases match. The sample consisted of blood. This sequence was found in a man aged 50 or older with Graves' hyperthyroidism. CDR3 sequence: CSARGQIDTQYF. In nucleotide form, the sequence is TGCAGTGCACGAGGGCAGATAGATACGCAGTATTTT.